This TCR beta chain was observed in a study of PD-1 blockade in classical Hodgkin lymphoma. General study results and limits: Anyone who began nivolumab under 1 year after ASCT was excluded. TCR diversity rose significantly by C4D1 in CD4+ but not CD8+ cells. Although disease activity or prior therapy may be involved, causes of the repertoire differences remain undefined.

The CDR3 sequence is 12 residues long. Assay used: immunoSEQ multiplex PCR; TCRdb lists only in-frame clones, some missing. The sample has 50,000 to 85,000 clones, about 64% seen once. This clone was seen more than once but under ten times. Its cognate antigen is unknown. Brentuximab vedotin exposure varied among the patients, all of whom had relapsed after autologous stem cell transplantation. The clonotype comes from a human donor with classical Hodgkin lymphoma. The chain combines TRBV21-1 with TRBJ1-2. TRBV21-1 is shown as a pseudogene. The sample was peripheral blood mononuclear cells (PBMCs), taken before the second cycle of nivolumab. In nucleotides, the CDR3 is TGTGCCAGCAGCAAAGTGGACTATGGCTACACCTTC. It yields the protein CASSKVDYGYTF.